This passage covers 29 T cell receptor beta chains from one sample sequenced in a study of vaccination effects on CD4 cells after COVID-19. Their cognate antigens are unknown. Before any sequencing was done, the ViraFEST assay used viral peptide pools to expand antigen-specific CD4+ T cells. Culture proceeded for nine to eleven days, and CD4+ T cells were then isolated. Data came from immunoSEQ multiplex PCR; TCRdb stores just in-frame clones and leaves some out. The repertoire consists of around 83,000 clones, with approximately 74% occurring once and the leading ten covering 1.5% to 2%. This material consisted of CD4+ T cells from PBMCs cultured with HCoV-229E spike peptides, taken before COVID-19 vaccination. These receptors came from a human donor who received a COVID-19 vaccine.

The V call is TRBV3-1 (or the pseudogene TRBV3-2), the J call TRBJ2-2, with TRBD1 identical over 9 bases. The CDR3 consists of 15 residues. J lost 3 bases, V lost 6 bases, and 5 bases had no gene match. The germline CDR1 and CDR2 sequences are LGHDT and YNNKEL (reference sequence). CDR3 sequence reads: CASRRTGGDTGELFF. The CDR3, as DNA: TGTGCCAGCAGACGAACAGGGGGCGACACCGGGGAGCTGTTTTTT.

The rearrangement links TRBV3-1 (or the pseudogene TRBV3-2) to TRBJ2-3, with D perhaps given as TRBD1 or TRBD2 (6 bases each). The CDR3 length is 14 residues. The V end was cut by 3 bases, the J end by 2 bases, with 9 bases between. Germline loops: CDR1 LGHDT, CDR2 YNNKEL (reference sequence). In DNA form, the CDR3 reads TGTGCCAGCAGCCATGGGGGGCACACAGATACGCAGTATTTT. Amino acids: CASSHGGHTDTQYF.

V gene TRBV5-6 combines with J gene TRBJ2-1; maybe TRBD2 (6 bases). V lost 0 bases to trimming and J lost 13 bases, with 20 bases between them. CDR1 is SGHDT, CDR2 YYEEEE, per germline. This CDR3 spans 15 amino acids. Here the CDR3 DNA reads TGTGCCAGCAGCTTGGGGGTGCGGGGAACCCTGGTCCAGTTCTTC. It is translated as CASSLGVRGTLVQFF.

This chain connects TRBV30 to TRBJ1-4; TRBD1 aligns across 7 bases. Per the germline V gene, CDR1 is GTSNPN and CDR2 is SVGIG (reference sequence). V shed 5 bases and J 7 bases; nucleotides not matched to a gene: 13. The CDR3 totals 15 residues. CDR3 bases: TGTGCCTGGGGAAGAACCGGGACAGTGTCTGAAAAACTGTTTTTT. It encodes CAWGRTGTVSEKLFF.

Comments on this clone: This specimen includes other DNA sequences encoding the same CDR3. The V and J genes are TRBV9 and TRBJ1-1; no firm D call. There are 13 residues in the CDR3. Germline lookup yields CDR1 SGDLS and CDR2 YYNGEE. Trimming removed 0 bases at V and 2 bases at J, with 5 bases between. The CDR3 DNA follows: TGTGCCAGCAGCGTAGACCGTAACACTGAAGCTTTCTTT. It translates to CASSVDRNTEAFF.

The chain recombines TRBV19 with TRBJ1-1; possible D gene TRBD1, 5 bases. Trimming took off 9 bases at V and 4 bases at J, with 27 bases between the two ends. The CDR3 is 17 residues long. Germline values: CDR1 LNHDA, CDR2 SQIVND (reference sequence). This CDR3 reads CASLPRGAVGLGTEAFF. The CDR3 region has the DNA TGTGCCAGCCTTCCCCGCGGGGCGGTGGGGTTAGGCACTGAAGCTTTCTTT.

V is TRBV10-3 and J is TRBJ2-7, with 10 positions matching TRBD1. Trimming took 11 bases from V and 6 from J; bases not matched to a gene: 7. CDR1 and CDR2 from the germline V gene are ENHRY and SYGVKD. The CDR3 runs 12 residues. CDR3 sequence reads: CASGQGFSEQYV. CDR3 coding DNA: TGTGCCTCGGGACAGGGGTTTTCCGAGCAGTACGTC.

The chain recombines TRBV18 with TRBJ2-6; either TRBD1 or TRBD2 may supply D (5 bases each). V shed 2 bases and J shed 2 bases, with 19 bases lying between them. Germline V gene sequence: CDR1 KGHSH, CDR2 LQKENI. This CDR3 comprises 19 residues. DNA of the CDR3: TGTGCCAGCTCACCAGGGACGGTGTCATGGGCAACTGGGGCCAACGTCCTGACTTTC. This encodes CASSPGTVSWATGANVLTF.

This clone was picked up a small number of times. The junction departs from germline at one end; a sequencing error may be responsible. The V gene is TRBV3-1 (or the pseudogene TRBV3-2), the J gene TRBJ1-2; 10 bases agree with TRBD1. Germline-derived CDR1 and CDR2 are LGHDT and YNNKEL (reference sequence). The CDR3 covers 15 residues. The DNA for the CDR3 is TGTGCCAGCACCCAACAGGGACAGGGGTACTATGGCTACACCTTC. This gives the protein CASTQQGQGYYGYTF.

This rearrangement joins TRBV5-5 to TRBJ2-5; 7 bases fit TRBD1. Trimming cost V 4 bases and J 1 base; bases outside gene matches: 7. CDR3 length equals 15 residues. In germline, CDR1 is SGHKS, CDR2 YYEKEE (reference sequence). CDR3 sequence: CASSKHDRAQETQYF. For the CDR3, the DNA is TGTGCCAGCAGCAAACACGACAGGGCCCAAGAGACCCAGTACTTC.

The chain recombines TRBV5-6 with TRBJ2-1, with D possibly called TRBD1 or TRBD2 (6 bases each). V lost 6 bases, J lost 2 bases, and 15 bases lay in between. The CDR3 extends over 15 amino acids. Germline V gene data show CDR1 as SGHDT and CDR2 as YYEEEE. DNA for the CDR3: TGTGCCAGCACCATCGGAGGGGGGCCCTACAATGAGCAGTTCTTC. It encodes CASTIGGGPYNEQFF.

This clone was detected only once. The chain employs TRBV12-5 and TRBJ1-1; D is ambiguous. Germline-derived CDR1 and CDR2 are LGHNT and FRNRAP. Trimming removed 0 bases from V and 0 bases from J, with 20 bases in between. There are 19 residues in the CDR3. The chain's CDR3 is CASGLVRDGQPFMNTEAFF. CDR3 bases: TGTGCTAGTGGTTTGGTCCGCGATGGGCAGCCCTTTATGAACACTGAAGCTTTCTTT. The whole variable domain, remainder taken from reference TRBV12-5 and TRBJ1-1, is DARVTQTPRHKVTEMGQEVTMRCQPILGHNTVFWYRQTMMQGLELLAYFRNRAPLDDSGMPKDRFSAEMPDATLATLKIQPSEPRDSAVYFCASGLVRDGQPFMNTEAFFGQGTRLTVV.

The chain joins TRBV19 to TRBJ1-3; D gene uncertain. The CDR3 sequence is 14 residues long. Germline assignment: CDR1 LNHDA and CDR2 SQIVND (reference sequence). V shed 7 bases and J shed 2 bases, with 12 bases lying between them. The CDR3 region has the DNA TGTGCCAGTACTACGGGGTCGGCTGGAAACACCATATATTTT. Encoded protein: CASTTGSAGNTIYF.

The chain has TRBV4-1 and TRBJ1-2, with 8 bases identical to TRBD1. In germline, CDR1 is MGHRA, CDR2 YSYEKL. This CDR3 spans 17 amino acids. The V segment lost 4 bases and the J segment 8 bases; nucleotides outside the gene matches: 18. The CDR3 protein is CASSLAQIMTGEGGYTF. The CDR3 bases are TGCGCCAGCAGCCTCGCCCAAATCATGACAGGGGAAGGCGGCTACACCTTC.

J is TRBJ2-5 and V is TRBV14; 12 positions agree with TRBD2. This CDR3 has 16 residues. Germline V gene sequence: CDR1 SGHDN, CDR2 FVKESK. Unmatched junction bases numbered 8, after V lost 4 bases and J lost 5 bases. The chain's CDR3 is CASSLRGLAGLETQYF. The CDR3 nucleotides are TGTGCCAGCAGCCTTCGGGGACTAGCGGGCTTGGAGACCCAGTACTTC.

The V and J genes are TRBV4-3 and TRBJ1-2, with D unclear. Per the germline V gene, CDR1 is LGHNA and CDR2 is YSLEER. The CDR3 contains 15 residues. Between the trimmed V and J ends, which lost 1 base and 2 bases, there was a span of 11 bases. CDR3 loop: CASSQGSTGNYGYTF. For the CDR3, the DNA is TGCGCCAGCAGCCAAGGGAGCACGGGGAACTATGGCTACACCTTC.

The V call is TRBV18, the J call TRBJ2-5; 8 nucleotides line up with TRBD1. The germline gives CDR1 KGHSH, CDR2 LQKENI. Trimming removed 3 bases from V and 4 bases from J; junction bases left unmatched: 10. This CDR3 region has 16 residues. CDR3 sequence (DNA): TGTGCCAGCTCACCGTTCCAGGGGGCACCGGGAGAGACCCAGTACTTC. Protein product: CASSPFQGAPGETQYF. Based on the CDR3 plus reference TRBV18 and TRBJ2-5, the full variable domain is NAGVMQNPRHLVRRRGQEARLRCSPMKGHSHVYWYRQLPEEGLKFMVYLQKENIIDESGMPKERFSAEFPKEGPSILRIQQVVRGDSAAYFCASSPFQGAPGETQYFGPGTRLLVL.

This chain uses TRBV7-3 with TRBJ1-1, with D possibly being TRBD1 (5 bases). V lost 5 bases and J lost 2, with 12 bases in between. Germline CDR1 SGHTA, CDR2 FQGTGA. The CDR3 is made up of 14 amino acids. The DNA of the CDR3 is TGTGCCAGCAGCCCGCGCGGGGGTAACACTGAAGCTTTCTTT. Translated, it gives CASSPRGGNTEAFF.

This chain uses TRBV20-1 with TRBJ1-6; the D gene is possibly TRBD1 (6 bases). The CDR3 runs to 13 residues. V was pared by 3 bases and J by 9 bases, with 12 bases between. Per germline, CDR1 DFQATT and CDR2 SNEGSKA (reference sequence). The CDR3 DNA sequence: TGCAGTGCTAGTCCGGGGGCGGGTTCACCCCTCCACTTT. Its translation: CSASPGAGSPLHF.

CDR3 residues: CASTRPQGAESSGANVLTF. In DNA form, the CDR3 reads TGTGCCAGCACTCGCCCACAGGGGGCGGAAAGCTCTGGGGCCAACGTCCTGACTTTC. V usage is TRBV6-4 and J usage is TRBJ2-6; 9 nucleotides line up with TRBD1. Germline V lookup: CDR1 MRHNA, CDR2 SNTAGT. The J segment lost 0 bases and the V segment lost 7 bases, leaving 13 bases of the junction unmatched. The CDR3 is 19 amino acids.

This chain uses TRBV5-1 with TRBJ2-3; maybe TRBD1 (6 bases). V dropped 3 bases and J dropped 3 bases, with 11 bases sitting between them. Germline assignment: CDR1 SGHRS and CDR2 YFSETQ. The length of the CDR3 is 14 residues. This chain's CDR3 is CASSSVRGTDTQYF. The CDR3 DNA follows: TGCGCCAGCAGCTCTGTAAGGGGGACAGATACGCAGTATTTT.

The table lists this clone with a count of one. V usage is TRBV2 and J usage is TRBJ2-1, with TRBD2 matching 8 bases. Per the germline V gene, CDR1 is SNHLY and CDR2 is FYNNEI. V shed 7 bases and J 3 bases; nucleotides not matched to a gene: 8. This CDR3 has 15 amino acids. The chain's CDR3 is CASIQQAGVYNEQFF. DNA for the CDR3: TGTGCCAGCATCCAGCAAGCGGGGGTCTACAATGAGCAGTTCTTC.

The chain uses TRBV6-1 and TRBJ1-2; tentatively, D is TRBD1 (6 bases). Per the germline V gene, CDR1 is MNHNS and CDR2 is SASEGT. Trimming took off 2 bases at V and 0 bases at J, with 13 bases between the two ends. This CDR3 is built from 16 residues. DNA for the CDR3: TGTGCCAGCAGTGAATTCTCGGGACACCCTAACTATGGCTACACCTTC. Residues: CASSEFSGHPNYGYTF.

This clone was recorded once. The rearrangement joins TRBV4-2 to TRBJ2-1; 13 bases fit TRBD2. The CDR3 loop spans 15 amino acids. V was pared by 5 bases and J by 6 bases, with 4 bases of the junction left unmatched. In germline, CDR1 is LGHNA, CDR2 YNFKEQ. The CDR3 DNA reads TGTGCCAGCAGCTACAGACTAGCGGGGGGCAATGAGCAGTTCTTC. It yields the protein CASSYRLAGGNEQFF.

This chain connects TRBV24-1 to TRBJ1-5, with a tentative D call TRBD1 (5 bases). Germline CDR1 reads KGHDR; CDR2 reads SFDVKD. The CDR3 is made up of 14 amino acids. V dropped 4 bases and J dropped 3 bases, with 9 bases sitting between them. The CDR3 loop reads CATSDPGNNQPQHF. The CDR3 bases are TGTGCCACCAGTGACCCAGGGAACAATCAGCCCCAGCATTTT.

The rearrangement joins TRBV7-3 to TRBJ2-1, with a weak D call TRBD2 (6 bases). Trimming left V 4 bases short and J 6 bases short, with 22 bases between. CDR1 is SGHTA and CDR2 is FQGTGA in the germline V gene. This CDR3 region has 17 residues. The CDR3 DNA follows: TGTGCCAGCAGCTCGTGGGGGGATCCCAAAGCGAGCAATGAGCAGTTCTTC. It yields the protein CASSSWGDPKASNEQFF. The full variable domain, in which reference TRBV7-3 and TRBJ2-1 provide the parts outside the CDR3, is GAGVSQTPSNKVTEKGKYVELRCDPISGHTALYWYRQSLGQGPEFLIYFQGTGAADDSGLPNDRFFAVRPEGSVSTLKIQRTERGDSAVYLCASSSWGDPKASNEQFFGPGTRLTVL.

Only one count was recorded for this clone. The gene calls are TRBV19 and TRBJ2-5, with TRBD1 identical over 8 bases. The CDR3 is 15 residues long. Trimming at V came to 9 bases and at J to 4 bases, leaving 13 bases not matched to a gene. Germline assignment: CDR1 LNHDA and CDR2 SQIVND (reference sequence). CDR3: CARGTPGGYGETQYF. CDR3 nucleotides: TGTGCCAGGGGGACCCCAGGGGGCTACGGAGAGACCCAGTACTTC.

The CDR3 loop reads CASSSGTHYGYTF. In nucleotides, the CDR3 is TGTGCCAGCAGCTCCGGGACCCACTATGGCTACACCTTC. This chain uses TRBV3-1 (or the pseudogene TRBV3-2) with TRBJ1-2, with a tentative D call TRBD1 (5 bases). V dropped 5 bases and J dropped 3 bases, with 10 bases sitting between them. From germline, CDR1 is LGHDT and CDR2 YNNKEL (reference sequence). This CDR3 has 13 amino acids.

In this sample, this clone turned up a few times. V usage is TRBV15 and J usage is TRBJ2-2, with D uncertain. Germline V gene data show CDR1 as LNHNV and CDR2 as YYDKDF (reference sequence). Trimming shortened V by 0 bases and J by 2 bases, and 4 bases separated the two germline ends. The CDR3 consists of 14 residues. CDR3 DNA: TGTGCCACCAGCAGAGACGGCAACACCGGGGAGCTGTTTTTT. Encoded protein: CATSRDGNTGELFF.